What follows is one T cell receptor beta chain and its context. Its antigen is undetermined. The CDR3 runs to 15 residues. With 0 bases removed from V and 7 bases from J, the gap between germline ends came to 16 bases. Germline CDR1 and CDR2: MGHRA and YSYEKL. The sample comes from a study of shared clonotypes between healthy human individuals. Study findings and constraints: Sampling was confined to blood; repertoires within tissues likely differ.

Genomic DNA from each subset was divided evenly over several immunoSEQ plates. In the authors' methods: Filtering differed because ImmunoSEQ produced junction-only sequences that carried no quality scores. Generated by immunoSEQ multiplex PCR, the TCRdb table keeps only in-frame clones and is missing some. Clone size and the V and J calls come from that table; the DNA yielded D and trimming. The profile shows some 2 million clones, about 94% of them singletons. Naive CD8 populations comprised CD45RO-negative cells positively selected for CCR7, excluding terminally differentiated effector memory CD45RA+ cells. Those who donated, Caucasian adults without exception, all lived in Nashville, Tennessee.

The V and J genes are TRBV4-1 and TRBJ2-7; no clear D. This sequence originates from a man aged 18 to 30 in good health. Input material: naive CD8+ T cells sorted from blood. The CDR3, as DNA: TGCGCCAGCAGCCAAGACCCCGCCCTGACACCTGAGCAGTACTTC. This sequence encodes CASSQDPALTPEQYF.